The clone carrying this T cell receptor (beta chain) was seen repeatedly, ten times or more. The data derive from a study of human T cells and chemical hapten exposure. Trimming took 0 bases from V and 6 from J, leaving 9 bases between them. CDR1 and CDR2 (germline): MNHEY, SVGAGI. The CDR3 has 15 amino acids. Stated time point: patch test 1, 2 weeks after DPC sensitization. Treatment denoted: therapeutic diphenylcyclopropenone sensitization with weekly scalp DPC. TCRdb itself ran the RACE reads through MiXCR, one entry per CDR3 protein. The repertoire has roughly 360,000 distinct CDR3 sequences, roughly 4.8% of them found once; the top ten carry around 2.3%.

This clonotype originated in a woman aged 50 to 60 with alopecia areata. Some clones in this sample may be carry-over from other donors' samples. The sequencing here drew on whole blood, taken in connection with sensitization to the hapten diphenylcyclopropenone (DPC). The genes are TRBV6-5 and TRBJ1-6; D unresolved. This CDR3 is CASSYSRTANSPLHF. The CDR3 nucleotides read TGTGCCAGCAGTTACTCTAGAACGGCTAATTCACCCCTCCACTTT.